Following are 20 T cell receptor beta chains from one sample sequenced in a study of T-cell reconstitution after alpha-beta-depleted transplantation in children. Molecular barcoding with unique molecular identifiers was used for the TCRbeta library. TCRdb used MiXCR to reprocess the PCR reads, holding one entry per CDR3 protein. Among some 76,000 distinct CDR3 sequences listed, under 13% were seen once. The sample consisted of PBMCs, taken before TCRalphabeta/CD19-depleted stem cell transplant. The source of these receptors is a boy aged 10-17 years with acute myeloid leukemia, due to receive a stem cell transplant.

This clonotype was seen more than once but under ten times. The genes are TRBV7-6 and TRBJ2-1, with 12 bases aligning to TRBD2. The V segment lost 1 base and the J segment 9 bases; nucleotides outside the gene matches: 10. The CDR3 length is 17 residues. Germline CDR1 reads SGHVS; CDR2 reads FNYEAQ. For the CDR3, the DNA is TGTGCCAGCAGCTTAGGGGCTAGCGGGAGGGCCGTAGGTGAGCAGTTCTTC. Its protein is CASSLGASGRAVGEQFF.

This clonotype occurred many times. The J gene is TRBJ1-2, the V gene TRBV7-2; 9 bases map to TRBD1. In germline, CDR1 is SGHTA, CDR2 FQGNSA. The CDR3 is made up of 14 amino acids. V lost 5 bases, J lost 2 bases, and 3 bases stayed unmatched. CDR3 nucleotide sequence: TGTGCCAGCAGCCCTACAGGGGGCAACTATGGCTACACCTTC. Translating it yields CASSPTGGNYGYTF.

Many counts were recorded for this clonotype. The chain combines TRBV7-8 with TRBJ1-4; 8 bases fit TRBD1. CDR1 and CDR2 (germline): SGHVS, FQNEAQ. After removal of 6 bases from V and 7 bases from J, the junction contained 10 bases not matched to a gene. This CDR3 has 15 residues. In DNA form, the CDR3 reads TGTGCCAGCAGTTCCTCGCAGGGGGCTCGTGAAAAACTGTTTTTT. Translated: CASSSSQGAREKLFF. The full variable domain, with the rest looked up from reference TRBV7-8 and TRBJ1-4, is GAGVSQSPRYKVAKRGQDVALRCDPISGHVSLFWYQQALGQGPEFLTYFQNEAQLDKSGLPSDRFFAERPEGSVSTLKIQRTQQEDSAVYLCASSSSQGAREKLFFGSGTQLSVL.

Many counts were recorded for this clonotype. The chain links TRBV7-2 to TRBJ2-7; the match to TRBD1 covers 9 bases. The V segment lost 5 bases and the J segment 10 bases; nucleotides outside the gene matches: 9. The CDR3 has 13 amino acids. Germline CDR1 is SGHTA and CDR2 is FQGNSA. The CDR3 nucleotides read TGTGCCAGCAGCCGCCCGGGACAGGGTCCCCAGTACGTC. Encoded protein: CASSRPGQGPQYV.

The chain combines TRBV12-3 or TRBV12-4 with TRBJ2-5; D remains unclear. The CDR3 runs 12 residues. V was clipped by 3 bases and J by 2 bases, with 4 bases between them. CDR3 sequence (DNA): TGTGCCAGCAGTTTGCTACAAGAGACCCAGTACTTC. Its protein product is CASSLLQETQYF.

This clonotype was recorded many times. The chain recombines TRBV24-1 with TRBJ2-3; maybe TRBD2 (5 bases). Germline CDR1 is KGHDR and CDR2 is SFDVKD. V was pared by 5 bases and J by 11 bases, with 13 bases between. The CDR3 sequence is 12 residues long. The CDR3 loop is CATSVWESMQYF. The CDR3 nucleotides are TGTGCCACCAGTGTCTGGGAGAGCATGCAGTATTTT.

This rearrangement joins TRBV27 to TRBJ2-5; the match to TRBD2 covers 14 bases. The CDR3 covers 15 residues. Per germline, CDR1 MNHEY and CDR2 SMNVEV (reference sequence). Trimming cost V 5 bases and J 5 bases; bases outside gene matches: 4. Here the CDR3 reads CASSGLAGGRETQYF. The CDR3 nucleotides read TGTGCCAGCAGTGGACTAGCGGGGGGACGGGAGACCCAGTACTTC.

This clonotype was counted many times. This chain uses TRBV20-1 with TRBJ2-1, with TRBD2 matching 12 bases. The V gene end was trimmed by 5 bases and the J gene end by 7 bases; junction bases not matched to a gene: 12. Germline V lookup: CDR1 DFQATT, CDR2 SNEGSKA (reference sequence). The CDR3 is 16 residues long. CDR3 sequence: CSAFRLAGVQRNEQFF. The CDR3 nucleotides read TGCAGTGCTTTTCGACTAGCGGGAGTTCAAAGGAATGAGCAGTTCTTC.

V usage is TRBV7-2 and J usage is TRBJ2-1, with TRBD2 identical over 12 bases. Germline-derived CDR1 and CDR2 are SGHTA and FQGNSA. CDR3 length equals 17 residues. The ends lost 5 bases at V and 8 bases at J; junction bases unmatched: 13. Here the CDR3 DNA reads TGTGCCAGCAGCCCCAACCTAGCGGGAGGGCCGGGGCATGAGCAGTTCTTC. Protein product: CASSPNLAGGPGHEQFF.

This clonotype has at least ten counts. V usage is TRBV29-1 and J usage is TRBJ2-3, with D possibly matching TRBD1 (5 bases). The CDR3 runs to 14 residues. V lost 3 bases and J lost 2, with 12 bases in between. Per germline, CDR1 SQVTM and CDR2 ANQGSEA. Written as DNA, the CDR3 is TGCAGCGTTGAGTTCAGGGCCTTCACAGATACGCAGTATTTT. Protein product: CSVEFRAFTDTQYF.

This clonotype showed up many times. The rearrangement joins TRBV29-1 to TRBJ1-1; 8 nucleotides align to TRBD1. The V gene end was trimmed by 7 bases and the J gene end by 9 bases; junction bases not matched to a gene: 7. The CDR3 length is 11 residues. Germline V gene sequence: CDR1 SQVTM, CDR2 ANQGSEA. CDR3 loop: CSDHRTGQAFF. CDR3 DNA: TGCAGCGATCATAGGACAGGGCAAGCTTTCTTT.

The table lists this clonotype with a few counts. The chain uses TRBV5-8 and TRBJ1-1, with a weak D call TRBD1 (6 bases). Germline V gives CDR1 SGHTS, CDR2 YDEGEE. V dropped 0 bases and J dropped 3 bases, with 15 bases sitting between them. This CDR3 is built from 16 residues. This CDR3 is CASSLAGVGTDTEAFF. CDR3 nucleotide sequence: TGTGCCAGCAGCTTGGCAGGGGTCGGTACCGACACTGAAGCTTTCTTT.

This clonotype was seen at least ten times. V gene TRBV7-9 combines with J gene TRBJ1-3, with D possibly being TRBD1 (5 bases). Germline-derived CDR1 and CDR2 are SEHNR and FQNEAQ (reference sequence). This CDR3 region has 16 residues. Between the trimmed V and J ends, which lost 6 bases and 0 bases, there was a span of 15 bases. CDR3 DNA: TGTGCCAGCAGTGTGCCGGGACGGGGCTCTGGAAACACCATATATTTT. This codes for CASSVPGRGSGNTIYF.

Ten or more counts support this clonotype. The CDR3 coding sequence is TGTGCCAGCAGCCAAGGGACAGGGGTGAACACTGAAGCTTTCTTT. Its translation is CASSQGTGVNTEAFF. The chain couples TRBV14 to TRBJ1-1; 9 nucleotides align to TRBD1. Germline CDR1 reads SGHDN; CDR2 reads FVKESK. V lost 1 base to trimming and J lost 0 bases; unmatched junction nucleotides: 0. This CDR3 is 15 amino acids long. The whole variable domain, remainder taken from reference TRBV14 and TRBJ1-1, is EAGVTQFPSHSVIEKGQTVTLRCDPISGHDNLYWYRRVMGKEIKFLLHFVKESKQDESGMPNNRFLAERTGGTYSTLKVQPAELEDSGVYFCASSQGTGVNTEAFFGQGTRLTVV.

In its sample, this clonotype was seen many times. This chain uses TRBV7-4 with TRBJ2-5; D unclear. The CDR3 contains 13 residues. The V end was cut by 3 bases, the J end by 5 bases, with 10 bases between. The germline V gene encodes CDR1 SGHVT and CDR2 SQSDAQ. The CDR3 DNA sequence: TGTGCCAGCAGCTTTGTGACCAGCGAGACCCAGTACTTC. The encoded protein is CASSFVTSETQYF. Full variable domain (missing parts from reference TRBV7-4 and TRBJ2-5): GAGVSQSPRYKVAKRGRDVALRCDSISGHVTLYWYRQTLGQGSEVLTYSQSDAQRDKSGRPSGRFSAERPERSVSTLKIQRTEQGDSAVYLCASSFVTSETQYFGPGTRLLVL.

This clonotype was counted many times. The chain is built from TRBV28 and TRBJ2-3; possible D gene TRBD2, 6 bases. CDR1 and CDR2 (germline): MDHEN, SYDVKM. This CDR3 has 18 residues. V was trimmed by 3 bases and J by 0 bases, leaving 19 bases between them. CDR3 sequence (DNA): TGTGCCAGCAGTTTCGTTTTAGGGGCGGGGACTAGCACAGATACGCAGTATTTT. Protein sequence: CASSFVLGAGTSTDTQYF.

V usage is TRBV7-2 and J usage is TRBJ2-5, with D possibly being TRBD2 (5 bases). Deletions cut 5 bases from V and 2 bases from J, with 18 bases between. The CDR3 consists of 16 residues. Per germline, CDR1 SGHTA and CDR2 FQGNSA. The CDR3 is CASSAPGGGLQETQYF. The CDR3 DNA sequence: TGTGCCAGCAGCGCGCCCGGCGGAGGCTTACAAGAGACCCAGTACTTC.

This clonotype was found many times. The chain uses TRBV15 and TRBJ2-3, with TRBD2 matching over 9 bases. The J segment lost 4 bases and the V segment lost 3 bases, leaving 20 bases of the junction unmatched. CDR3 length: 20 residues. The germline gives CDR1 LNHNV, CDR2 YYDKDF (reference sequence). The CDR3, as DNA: TGTGCCACCAGCAGGAAGGGAGTAGCGGGAGTGAGTCACCAATCAGATACGCAGTATTTT. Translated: CATSRKGVAGVSHQSDTQYF.

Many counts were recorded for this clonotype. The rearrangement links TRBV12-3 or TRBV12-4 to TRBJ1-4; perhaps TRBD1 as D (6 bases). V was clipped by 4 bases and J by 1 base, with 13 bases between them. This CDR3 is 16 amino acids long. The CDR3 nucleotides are TGTGCCAGCAGTTCGGGGCCAGGGGAAACTAATGAAAAACTGTTTTTT. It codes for CASSSGPGETNEKLFF.

CDR3 region: CASSLLRMSSYEQYF. CDR3 bases: TGTGCCAGCAGCTTGTTAAGAATGAGCTCCTACGAGCAGTACTTC. The chain carries TRBV2 and TRBJ2-7; D is undetermined. Germline loops: CDR1 SNHLY, CDR2 FYNNEI. Trimming took off 6 bases at V and 0 bases at J, with 15 bases between the two ends. The CDR3 spans 15 residues.